This is a list of T cell receptor beta chains from one sample in a study of response to subunit inactivated influenza vaccine. TCRdb passed the RT-PCR reads through MiXCR, listing each CDR3 protein once. The sample lists about 780,000 distinct CDR3 sequences, 15% to 20% occurring once. Sequencing was performed on PBMCs from blood, taken 4 to 6 days after vaccination. These receptors all come from a middle-aged man who received an inactivated influenza vaccine. Both conserved end residues are part of each CDR3. The D gene is left open where the match is weak. Where a row states a size, it is once, few, many or the class of an expanded clone; other rows omit it.

TRBJ1-2,many,TRBV7-9,NA,CASSPAGQGYGYTF,TGTGCCAGCAGCCCGGCGGGGCAGGGCTATGGCTACACCTTC
TRBJ2-1,few,TRBV7-2,NA,CASSRAVRSYNEQFF,TGTGCCAGCAGTCGGGCGGTACGCTCCTACAATGAGCAGTTCTTC
TRBJ2-3,NA,TRBV7-2,NA,CASSLGGGTSWDTQYF,TGTGCCAGCAGCTTAGGAGGCGGGACGTCATGGGATACGCAGTATTTT
TRBJ1-4,NA,TRBV11-2,TRBD1,CASSLIRTGNEKLFF,TGTGCCAGCAGCTTAATTAGGACAGGGAATGAAAAACTGTTTTTT
TRBJ2-7,NA,TRBV21-1,NA,CASTPWGRYHYEQYF,TGTGCCAGCACCCCCTGGGGTCGTTATCACTACGAGCAGTACTTC
TRBJ2-3,few,TRBV5-1,NA,CASSGGRDRFTDTQYF,TGCGCCAGCAGCGGGGGCCGAGACAGATTCACAGATACGCAGTATTTT
TRBJ2-2,NA,TRBV27,TRBD2,CASSGGGAFGGELFF,TGTGCCAGCAGCGGCGGGGGGGCCTTTGGCGGGGAGCTGTTTTTT
TRBJ2-1,few,TRBV3-1,NA,CASSPGSHEQFF,TGTGCCAGCAGCCCCGGGAGTCATGAGCAGTTCTTC
TRBJ2-7,many,TRBV12-3/TRBV12-4,NA,CASSLAGTYEQYF,TGTGCCAGCAGTTTAGCGGGGACCTACGAGCAGTACTTC
TRBJ2-2,NA,TRBV12-3/TRBV12-4,TRBD1,CASKTGTGVGGELFF,TGTGCCAGCAAAACCGGGACAGGGGTGGGAGGGGAGCTGTTTTTT
TRBJ2-3,NA,TRBV20-1,NA,CSARGGAHSTDTQYF,TGCAGTGCTAGAGGGGGCGCCCACAGCACAGATACGCAGTATTTT
TRBJ2-7,NA,TRBV20-1,NA,CSARDPNIGDYEQYF,TGCAGTGCTAGAGACCCAAACATAGGGGACTACGAGCAGTACTTC
TRBJ1-5,NA,TRBV7-2,NA,CASSRTTDYSNQPQHF,TGTGCCAGCAGCCGCACGACAGATTATAGCAATCAGCCCCAGCATTTT
TRBJ1-1,NA,TRBV19,NA,CASSMFENTEAFF,TGTGCCAGTAGTATGTTCGAGAACACTGAAGCTTTCTTT
TRBJ2-7,NA,TRBV12-3/TRBV12-4,NA,CASSLGGMAYERYF,TGTGCCAGCAGTTTAGGGGGGATGGCCTACGAGCGGTACTTC
TRBJ1-1,many,TRBV7-2,NA,CASSLGGADLGTEAFF,TGTGCCAGCAGTTTAGGAGGGGCGGATCTGGGGACTGAAGCTTTCTTT
TRBJ2-5,NA,TRBV5-1,TRBD1,CASSRQGVRQETQYF,TGCGCCAGCAGCCGGCAGGGGGTTCGGCAAGAGACCCAGTACTTC
TRBJ2-4,once,TRBV2,NA,CASSVGQSAKNIQYF,TGTGCCAGCAGTGTAGGACAATCGGCCAAAAACATTCAGTACTTC
TRBJ2-7,few,TRBV7-2,TRBD2,CASSKTSDSYEQYF,TGTGCCAGCAGCAAGACTAGCGACTCCTACGAGCAGTACTTC
TRBJ2-7,NA,TRBV7-6,TRBD2,CASSFFLRGGSYEQYF,TGTGCCAGCAGCTTTTTTCTGCGGGGGGGCTCCTACGAGCAGTACTTC
TRBJ2-7,many,TRBV5-1,TRBD2,CASSHKSGTTGEQYF,TGCGCCAGCAGCCACAAGAGCGGGACCACCGGGGAGCAGTACTTC
TRBJ2-3,NA,TRBV18,NA,CASSPGTHASDTQYF,TGTGCCAGCTCACCAGGTACACATGCGTCAGATACGCAGTATTTT
TRBJ2-1,many,TRBV6-2/TRBV6-3,NA,CASKWTAYNEQFF,TGTGCCAGCAAATGGACAGCGTACAATGAGCAGTTCTTC
TRBJ2-7,few,TRBV6-1,TRBD2,CASSERSSGRTYEQYF,TGTGCCAGCAGTGAACGGTCTAGCGGGCGAACCTACGAGCAGTACTTC
TRBJ2-3,few,TRBV11-2,NA,CASSLGVPRVQDTQYF,TGTGCCAGCAGCTTAGGAGTCCCGCGGGTCCAAGATACGCAGTATTTT
TRBJ2-5,NA,TRBV7-8,NA,CASSQRASRETQYF,TGTGCCAGCAGCCAAAGAGCATCGAGGGAGACCCAGTACTTC
TRBJ1-5,NA,TRBV19,TRBD1,CASSTDRGNQPQHF,TGTGCCAGTAGTACTGACAGGGGCAATCAGCCCCAGCATTTT
TRBJ2-7,NA,TRBV20-1,NA,CSADSYYEQYF,TGCAGTGCGGACAGTTACTACGAGCAGTACTTC
TRBJ2-6,NA,TRBV4-2,NA,CASSQGGVANVLTF,TGTGCCAGCAGCCAAGGGGGGGTGGCCAACGTCCTGACTTTC
TRBJ2-7,NA,TRBV20-1,NA,CSASIGSSYEQYF,TGCAGTGCTAGTATCGGGAGCTCCTACGAGCAGTACTTC
TRBJ2-7,few,TRBV6-1,TRBD1,CASGLTGVYYEQYF,TGTGCCAGCGGCTTAACAGGGGTCTATTACGAGCAGTACTTC
TRBJ1-5,NA,TRBV29-1,TRBD1,CSATTGASNQPQHF,TGCAGCGCAACGACAGGGGCCAGCAATCAGCCCCAGCATTTT
TRBJ2-1,few,TRBV5-1,NA,CASSETFSSSYNEQFF,TGCGCCAGCAGCGAAACTTTCTCCAGCTCCTACAATGAGCAGTTCTTC
TRBJ2-7,NA,TRBV6-1,NA,CASRKVSSYEQYF,TGTGCCAGCAGGAAGGTCAGCTCCTACGAGCAGTACTTC
TRBJ2-7,many,TRBV6-1,TRBD2,CASSISSGKAYEQYF,TGTGCCAGCAGCATCTCTAGCGGAAAAGCCTACGAGCAGTACTTC
TRBJ2-1,few,TRBV2,NA,CASRGTVYNEQFF,TGTGCCAGCAGGGGGACGGTTTACAATGAGCAGTTCTTC
TRBJ1-5,NA,TRBV28,NA,CASSLWDWYSNQPQHF,TGTGCCAGCAGTTTATGGGATTGGTATAGCAATCAGCCCCAGCATTTT
TRBJ2-5,few,TRBV12-3/TRBV12-4,TRBD1,CATTGGAVETQYF,TGTGCCACGACAGGGGGCGCGGTAGAGACCCAGTACTTC
TRBJ2-3,few,TRBV11-2,TRBD2,CASSARGSGGGDTQYF,TGTGCCAGCAGCGCCCGGGGTAGCGGGGGAGGCGATACGCAGTATTTT
TRBJ2-1,NA,TRBV20-1,TRBD2,CSAPGRREAYNEQFF,TGCAGTGCCCCCGGTCGGCGGGAGGCCTACAATGAGCAGTTCTTC
TRBJ1-1,NA,TRBV6-2/TRBV6-3,NA,CASRKGQNTEAFF,TGTGCCAGCAGGAAAGGACAGAACACTGAAGCTTTCTTT